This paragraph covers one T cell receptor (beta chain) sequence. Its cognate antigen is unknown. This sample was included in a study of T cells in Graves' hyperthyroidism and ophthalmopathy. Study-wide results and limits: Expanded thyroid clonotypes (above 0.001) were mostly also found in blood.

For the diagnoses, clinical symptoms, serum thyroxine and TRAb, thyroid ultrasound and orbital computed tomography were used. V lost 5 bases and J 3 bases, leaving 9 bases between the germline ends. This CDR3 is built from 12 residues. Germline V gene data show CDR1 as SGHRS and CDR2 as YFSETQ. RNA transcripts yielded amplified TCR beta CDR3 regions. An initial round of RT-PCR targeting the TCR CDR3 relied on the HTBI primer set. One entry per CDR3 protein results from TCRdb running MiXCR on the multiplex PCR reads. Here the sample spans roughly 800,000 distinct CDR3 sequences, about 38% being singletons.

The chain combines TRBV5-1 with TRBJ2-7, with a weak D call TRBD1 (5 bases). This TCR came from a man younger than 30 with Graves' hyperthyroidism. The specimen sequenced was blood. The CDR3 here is CASRDTFYEQYF. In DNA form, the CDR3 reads TGCGCCAGCAGGGACACCTTCTACGAGCAGTACTTC.